This T cell receptor (beta chain) derives from a study of cytomegalovirus exposure and HLA in healthy donors. Study-level points and caveats: A later analysis by the authors found several of the most significant clusters apparently linked to common viral pathogens. Sequencing likely caused a cluster of highly shared sequence variants. The number of N-insertions in an Asian-associated ancestry cluster was reportedly below the approximately 700-donor mean in a later analysis.

Germline V gene data show CDR1 as SGHRS and CDR2 as YFSETQ. V was pared by 1 base and J by 4 bases, with 7 bases of the junction left unmatched. CDR3 length equals 15 residues. As to this clone: The antigen is unknown.

PCR primers comprised 60 Vbeta and 13 Jbeta primers. Profiled with immunoSEQ multiplex PCR; TCRdb holds only in-frame clones, not every one. The table shows almost 200,000 clones, with roughly 78% occurring only once. Sequenced material: PBMCs. J is TRBJ1-1 and V is TRBV5-1, with TRBD1 identical over 7 bases. This TCR was sampled from a woman in her thirties in good health and CMV-seropositive. The CDR3 DNA follows: TGCGCCAGCAGCTTGTATAATCCAGGGGGCACTGAAGCTTTCTTT. Its protein is CASSLYNPGGTEAFF.